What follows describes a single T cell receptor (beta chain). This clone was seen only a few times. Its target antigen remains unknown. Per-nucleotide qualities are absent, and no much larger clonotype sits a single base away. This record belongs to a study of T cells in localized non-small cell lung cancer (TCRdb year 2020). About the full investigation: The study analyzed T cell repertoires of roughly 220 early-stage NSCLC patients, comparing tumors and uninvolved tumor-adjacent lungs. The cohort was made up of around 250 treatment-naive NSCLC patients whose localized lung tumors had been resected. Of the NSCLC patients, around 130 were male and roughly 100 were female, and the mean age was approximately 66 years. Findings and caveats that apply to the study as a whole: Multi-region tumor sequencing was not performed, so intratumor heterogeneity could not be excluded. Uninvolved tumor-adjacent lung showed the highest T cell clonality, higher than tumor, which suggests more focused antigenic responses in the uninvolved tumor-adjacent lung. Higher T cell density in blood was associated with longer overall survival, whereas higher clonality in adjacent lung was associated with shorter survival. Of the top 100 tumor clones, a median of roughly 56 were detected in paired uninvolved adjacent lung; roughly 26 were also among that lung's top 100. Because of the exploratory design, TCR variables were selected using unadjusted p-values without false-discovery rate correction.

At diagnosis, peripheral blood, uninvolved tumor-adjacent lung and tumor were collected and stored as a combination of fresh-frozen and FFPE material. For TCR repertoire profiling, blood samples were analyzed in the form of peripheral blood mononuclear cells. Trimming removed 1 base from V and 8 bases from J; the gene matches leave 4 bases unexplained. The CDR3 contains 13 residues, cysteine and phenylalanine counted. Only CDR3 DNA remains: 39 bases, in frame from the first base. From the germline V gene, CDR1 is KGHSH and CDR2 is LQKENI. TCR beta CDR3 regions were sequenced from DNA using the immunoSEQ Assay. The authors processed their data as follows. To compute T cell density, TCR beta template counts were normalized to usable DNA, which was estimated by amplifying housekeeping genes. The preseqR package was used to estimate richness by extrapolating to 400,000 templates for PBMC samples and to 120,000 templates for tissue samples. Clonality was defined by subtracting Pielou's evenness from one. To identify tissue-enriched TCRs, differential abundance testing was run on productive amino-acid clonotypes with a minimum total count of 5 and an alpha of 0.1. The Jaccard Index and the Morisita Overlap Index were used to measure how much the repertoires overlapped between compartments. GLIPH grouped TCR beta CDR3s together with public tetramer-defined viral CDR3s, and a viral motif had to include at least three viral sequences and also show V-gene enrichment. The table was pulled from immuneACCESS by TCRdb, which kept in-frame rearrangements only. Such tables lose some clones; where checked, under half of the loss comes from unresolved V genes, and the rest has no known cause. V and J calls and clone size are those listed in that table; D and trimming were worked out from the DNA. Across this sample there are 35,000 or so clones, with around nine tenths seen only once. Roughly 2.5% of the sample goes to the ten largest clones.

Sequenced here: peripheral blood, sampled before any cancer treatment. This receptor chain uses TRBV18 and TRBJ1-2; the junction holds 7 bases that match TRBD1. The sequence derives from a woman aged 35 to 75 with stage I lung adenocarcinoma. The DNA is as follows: TGTGCCAGCTCACCACAAGGACAGGAGGGCTACACCTTC. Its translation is CASSPQGQEGYTF.